The next 19 T cell receptor beta chains were all read from a single sample in a study of radiation and T cells in renal cell carcinoma. As for time point: blood 2 weeks post-SBRT. The treatment was: 15 Gy SBRT to primary tumor, nephrectomy 4 weeks later. The method was immunoSEQ multiplex PCR; TCRdb's version includes in-frame clones alone and lacks a portion of them. The table lists 70,000 or so clones, around 76% of them singletons, with under 6.5% in the top ten. The material sequenced was blood, taken from a patient whose treatment included radiotherapy and nephrectomy. The receptors originated from a man aged 55 to 70 with renal cell carcinoma.

The V and J genes are TRBV5-4 and TRBJ2-2; tentatively, D is TRBD1 (6 bases). CDR1 is SGHNT and CDR2 is YYREEE in the germline V gene (reference sequence). The CDR3 has 12 residues. V was pared by 6 bases and J by 6 bases, with 9 bases between. CDR3 protein: CASTTGSGELFF. The CDR3 DNA sequence: TGTGCCAGCACCACAGGGTCCGGGGAGCTGTTTTTT.

This chain joins TRBV19 and TRBJ1-2, with TRBD1 identical over 11 bases. The V gene end was trimmed by 6 bases and the J gene end by 3 bases; junction bases not matched to a gene: 9. The V gene's germline CDR1 is LNHDA and CDR2 SQIVND (reference sequence). This CDR3 region has 16 residues. Here the CDR3 reads CASSPLGDRGDYGYTF. The DNA of the CDR3 is TGTGCCAGTAGCCCGCTTGGGGACAGGGGGGACTATGGCTACACCTTC.

The chain carries TRBV2 and TRBJ2-6; 7 nucleotides line up with TRBD2. Looked up from germline, CDR1 is SNHLY and CDR2 is FYNNEI. The length of the CDR3 is 17 residues. Germline trimming cut 1 base from V and 0 bases from J; bases unmatched to any gene: 3. The CDR3 protein is CASSEVPGGSGANVLTF. The CDR3 DNA is TGTGCCAGCAGTGAAGTTCCGGGGGGCTCTGGGGCCAACGTCCTGACTTTC.

V and J are TRBV27 and TRBJ2-5; D perhaps matches TRBD1 (5 bases). The J call may be in error: the DNA end matches TRBJ2-7 better. Germline loops: CDR1 MNHEY, CDR2 SMNVEV (reference sequence). This CDR3 is 12 amino acids long. The CDR3 DNA follows: TGTGCCAGCACCGAACAGGCCTACGAGCAGTACTTC. As protein: CASTEQAYEQYF.

This chain joins TRBV18 and TRBJ1-2; 7 bases fit TRBD1. The CDR3 extends over 15 amino acids. The germline V gene has CDR1 KGHSH and CDR2 LQKENI. J was trimmed by 3 bases and V by 2 bases; bases with no gene match: 6. CDR3 nucleotides: TGTGCCAGCTCACCAGGAGGGGGCGGTGACTATGGCTACACCTTC. It is translated as CASSPGGGGDYGYTF.

The chain recombines TRBV28 with TRBJ2-1; D might be TRBD1 (5 bases). The V end was cut by 6 bases, the J end by 2 bases, with 11 bases between. Germline values: CDR1 MDHEN, CDR2 SYDVKM. CDR3 length equals 14 residues. The CDR3: CASRIRAAYNEQFF. In DNA, the CDR3 is TGTGCCAGCAGGATCAGGGCGGCCTACAATGAGCAGTTCTTC.

A few counts support this clone. V and J are TRBV20-1 and TRBJ1-2; D is unresolved. V was cut by 3 bases and J by 2 bases, with 4 bases left in between. Germline CDR1 DFQATT, CDR2 SNEGSKA (reference sequence). The CDR3 consists of 11 residues. Here the CDR3 reads CSASPNYGYTF. The DNA for the CDR3 is TGCAGTGCTAGCCCAAACTATGGCTACACCTTC.

The J gene is TRBJ1-2, the V gene TRBV20-1; tentatively, D is TRBD1 (5 bases). CDR1 is DFQATT, CDR2 SNEGSKA, per germline (reference sequence). Deletions cut 0 bases from V and 13 bases from J, with 12 bases between. The CDR3 has 11 residues. The CDR3 bases are TGCAGTGCTAGAGATCAGACAGCAGGCACCTTC. Residues: CSARDQTAGTF.

The chain combines TRBV9 with TRBJ2-7; 10 bases map to TRBD1. The ends lost 2 bases at V and 2 bases at J; junction bases unmatched: 4. Germline values: CDR1 SGDLS, CDR2 YYNGEE. CDR3 length: 15 amino acids. For the CDR3, the DNA is TGTGCCAGCAGCGTCGGACAGGGGGACCCCTACGAGCAGTACTTC. This codes for CASSVGQGDPYEQYF.

This sequence joins TRBV7-8 and TRBJ1-3, with D uncertain. Trimming took off 3 bases at V and 6 bases at J, with 6 bases between the two ends. The germline V gene encodes CDR1 SGHVS and CDR2 FQNEAQ. This CDR3 is 12 amino acids long. CDR3 sequence reads: CASSFPENTIYF. The CDR3 DNA reads TGTGCCAGCAGCTTTCCAGAAAACACCATATATTTT.

This clone appeared a single time. The genes are TRBV11-2 and TRBJ1-4; D may be TRBD1 (5 bases). Trimming pared 4 bases from V and 1 base from J, leaving 16 bases between. Germline values: CDR1 SGHAT, CDR2 FQNNGV. The CDR3 has 17 residues. The CDR3 loop reads CASSSSYRRGTNEKLFF. CDR3 coding DNA: TGTGCCAGCAGCTCCTCTTACCGGAGGGGAACTAATGAAAAACTGTTTTTT.

This clone was observed a few times. The rearrangement links TRBV28 to TRBJ1-4, with D unclear. The germline V and J ends were trimmed by 6 bases and 4 bases, with 15 bases remaining between them. This CDR3 has 15 amino acids. Per the germline V gene, CDR1 is MDHEN and CDR2 is SYDVKM. In nucleotides, the CDR3 is TGTGCCAGCAGCCCCGGAGGGCTCTTTAATGAAAAACTGTTTTTT. Protein: CASSPGGLFNEKLFF.

This sequence joins TRBV15 and TRBJ2-1; no clear D. Trimming left V 0 bases short and J 5 bases short, with 14 bases between. Germline CDR1 LNHNV, CDR2 YYDKDF (reference sequence). This CDR3 is built from 16 residues. Here the CDR3 reads CATSREALAPNNEQFF. The CDR3 region has the DNA TGTGCCACCAGCAGAGAAGCGCTCGCGCCAAACAATGAGCAGTTCTTC.

The chain joins TRBV15 to TRBJ1-1, with D perhaps matching TRBD1 (5 bases). The CDR3 is 17 amino acids. CDR1 is LNHNV and CDR2 is YYDKDF in the germline V gene (reference sequence). The V and J ends lost 5 bases and 5 bases respectively, with 24 bases between them. DNA of the CDR3: TGTGCCACCAGCGAGCCCGGGGAGCCTTCGGGGGTGACTGAAGCTTTCTTT. As protein: CATSEPGEPSGVTEAFF. The full variable domain, its missing parts supplied by reference TRBV15 and TRBJ1-1, is DAMVIQNPRYQVTQFGKPVTLSCSQTLNHNVMYWYQQKSSQAPKLLFHYYDKDFNNEADTPDNFQSRRPNTSFCFLDIRSPGLGDTAMYLCATSEPGEPSGVTEAFFGQGTRLTVV.

The chain joins TRBV5-1 to TRBJ1-2; D remains unclear. V was cut by 6 bases and J by 7 bases, with 19 bases left in between. This CDR3 has 14 amino acids. Per the germline V gene, CDR1 is SGHRS and CDR2 is YFSETQ. CDR3 in DNA: TGCGCCAGCACTGCCTCGGCAGGCCCTGTTGGCTACACCTTC. Its protein product is CASTASAGPVGYTF.

The chain combines TRBV27 with TRBJ2-1; D perhaps matches TRBD2 (5 bases). This CDR3 region has 11 residues. V was pared by 4 bases and J by 10 bases, with 8 bases between. CDR1 and CDR2 (germline): MNHEY, SMNVEV (reference sequence). DNA of the CDR3: TGTGCCAGCAGTTGGAGAGGGGAGCAGTTCTTC. It is translated as CASSWRGEQFF.

V usage is TRBV30 and J usage is TRBJ1-4; maybe TRBD1 (6 bases). Between the trimmed V and J ends, which lost 1 base and 3 bases, there was a span of 9 bases. The CDR3 spans 14 residues. CDR1 GTSNPN and CDR2 SVGIG come from the germline V gene (reference sequence). The CDR3 reads CAWSAGTSNEKLFF. CDR3 nucleotides: TGTGCCTGGAGTGCCGGGACATCTAATGAAAAACTGTTTTTT.

The chain links TRBV28 to TRBJ2-7; 15 bases are a match to TRBD2. Germline V CDR1 and CDR2: MDHEN, SYDVKM. V was pared by 5 bases and J by 2 bases, with 10 bases of the junction left unmatched. There are 18 residues in the CDR3. CDR3 in amino acids: CASSPYGLAGGSPYEQYF. The CDR3 DNA reads as TGTGCCAGCAGTCCCTATGGACTAGCGGGAGGGTCCCCCTACGAGCAGTACTTC.

The J gene is TRBJ2-3, the V gene TRBV15, with D uncertain. Trimming shortened V by 0 bases and J by 0 bases, and 13 bases separated the two germline ends. From germline, CDR1 is LNHNV and CDR2 YYDKDF (reference sequence). The CDR3 runs to 17 residues. CDR3 nucleotide sequence: TGTGCCACCAGCAGAGATAGGCCGCCGATGAGCACAGATACGCAGTATTTT. Its translation: CATSRDRPPMSTDTQYF.